One sample yielded the 9 T cell receptor beta chains listed below, sequenced in a study of shared clonotypes between healthy human individuals. Profiling relied on immunoSEQ multiplex PCR, and the TCRdb table lists in-frame clones only, not all of them. This sample has approximately 2.5 million clones, with approximately 94% found just once. The sequencing input was naive CD4+ T cells from PBMCs. Subset indicated: CD45RA+ positively selected. The receptors come from a man aged 18 to 30 in good health. Some clones in this sample may be carry-over from other donors' samples.

CDR3 region: CASSFGTGGRDTQYF. The CDR3 nucleotides are TGTGCCAGCAGCTTTGGGACAGGGGGCCGAGATACGCAGTATTTT. The chain has TRBV5-6 and TRBJ2-3, with 12 bases aligning to TRBD1. The trim removed 2 bases at V and 5 bases at J, leaving 3 bases unmatched. The CDR3 runs to 15 residues. In germline, CDR1 is SGHDT, CDR2 YYEEEE.

This chain joins TRBV7-3 and TRBJ2-3, with TRBD2 matching 8 bases. The CDR3 runs to 16 residues. Germline CDR1 and CDR2: SGHTA and FQGTGA. V lost 1 base, J lost 4 bases, and 7 bases stayed unmatched. The CDR3 DNA follows: TGTGCCAGCAGCTTAATGGGAGCGGGAGCGGCAGATACGCAGTATTTT. It encodes CASSLMGAGAADTQYF.

This chain uses TRBV29-1 with TRBJ1-2; 7 bases map to TRBD1. The CDR3 length is 12 residues. The germline V gene encodes CDR1 SQVTM and CDR2 ANQGSEA. Germline trimming cut 7 bases from V and 3 bases from J; bases unmatched to any gene: 5. Written as DNA, the CDR3 is TGCAGCGCTCAGGGGGATGACTATGGCTACACCTTC. Amino acid sequence: CSAQGDDYGYTF.

The CDR3 is CASNPENTGELFF. The DNA for the CDR3 is TGTGCCAGCAATCCTGAAAACACCGGGGAGCTGTTTTTT. The rearrangement joins TRBV28 to TRBJ2-2; D is undetermined. There are 13 residues in the CDR3. Trimming removed 7 bases from V and 2 bases from J, with 8 bases in between. In germline, CDR1 is MDHEN, CDR2 SYDVKM. The entire variable domain, with the rest obtained from reference TRBV28 and TRBJ2-2, is as follows: DVKVTQSSRYLVKRTGEKVFLECVQDMDHENMFWYRQDPGLGLRLIYFSYDVKMKEKGDIPEGYSVSREKKERFSLILESASTNQTSMYLCASNPENTGELFFGEGSRLTVL.

The rearrangement uses TRBV28 and TRBJ2-1; D gene uncertain. This CDR3 region has 14 residues. Trimming cost V 5 bases and J 8 bases, with 16 bases left between them. Germline V gives CDR1 MDHEN, CDR2 SYDVKM. The CDR3 DNA reads TGTGCCAGCAGTGGACGAGGTAGTGTCTATGAGCAGTTCTTC. It encodes CASSGRGSVYEQFF.

The rearrangement links TRBV1 to TRBJ2-1; the listed D gene, TRBD2, was not tested against the DNA. TRBV1 is noted as a pseudogene. The CDR3 is 15 residues long. CDR3 DNA sequence: TGCACCAGCAGCCCGGGACTAGCGAGGGAGAATGAGCAGTTCTTC. Amino acid sequence: CTSSPGLARENEQFF.

The chain employs TRBV28 and TRBJ2-2; D call uncertain. The CDR3 loop spans 16 amino acids. Between the trimmed V and J ends, which lost 1 base and 2 bases, there was a span of 11 bases. The germline V gene has CDR1 MDHEN and CDR2 SYDVKM. CDR3 sequence (DNA): TGTGCCAGCAGTTTATACGGTCGCGGTAACACCGGGGAGCTGTTTTTT. Translating it yields CASSLYGRGNTGELFF.

This clone was seen once. The V gene is TRBV18, the J gene TRBJ2-7; no clear D. The CDR3 is 15 amino acids. In germline, CDR1 is KGHSH, CDR2 LQKENI. With 6 bases removed from V and 1 base from J, the gap between germline ends came to 16 bases. The CDR3 coding sequence is TGTGCCAGCTCCCAAGGGTGGGCGGTTTCCTACGAGCAGTACTTC. As protein: CASSQGWAVSYEQYF. Together with reference TRBV18 and TRBJ2-7, the CDR3 gives the full variable domain: NAGVMQNPRHLVRRRGQEARLRCSPMKGHSHVYWYRQLPEEGLKFMVYLQKENIIDESGMPKERFSAEFPKEGPSILRIQQVVRGDSAAYFCASSQGWAVSYEQYFGPGTRLTVT.

The gene calls are TRBV7-9 and TRBJ1-1, with D perhaps TRBD1 (6 bases). CDR3 length: 15 amino acids. Trimming cost V 5 bases and J 4 bases, with 17 bases left between them. The germline V gene encodes CDR1 SEHNR and CDR2 FQNEAQ (reference sequence). This CDR3 is CASSVTGAAGTEAFF. CDR3 DNA sequence: TGTGCCAGCAGCGTGACGGGGGCCGCGGGCACTGAAGCTTTCTTT.